Detailed here is one T cell receptor (beta chain). These data are taken from a study of cytomegalovirus exposure and HLA in healthy donors. The length of the CDR3 is 12 residues. CDR1 is SGHKS and CDR2 is YYEKEE in the germline V gene (reference sequence). J lost 9 bases, V lost 4 bases, and 4 bases had no gene match. Nominal health characterized the donors when sampled, though unrecorded immune exposures were likely. This PCR relied on a set of 60 Vbeta primers and 13 Jbeta primers. Libraries were prepared by immunoSEQ multiplex PCR; TCRdb keeps only in-frame clonotypes and omits some of them. The table shows under 200,000 clones, with more than 80% occurring only once.

This clonotype originated in a woman between 18 and 29 years old in good health and CMV-seronegative. The sample comprised PBMCs. The genes are TRBV5-5 and TRBJ2-1; 7 bases agree with TRBD2. The CDR3 DNA reads as TGTGCCAGCAGCACCCGGGAGGCTGAGCAGTTCTTC. This encodes CASSTREAEQFF.